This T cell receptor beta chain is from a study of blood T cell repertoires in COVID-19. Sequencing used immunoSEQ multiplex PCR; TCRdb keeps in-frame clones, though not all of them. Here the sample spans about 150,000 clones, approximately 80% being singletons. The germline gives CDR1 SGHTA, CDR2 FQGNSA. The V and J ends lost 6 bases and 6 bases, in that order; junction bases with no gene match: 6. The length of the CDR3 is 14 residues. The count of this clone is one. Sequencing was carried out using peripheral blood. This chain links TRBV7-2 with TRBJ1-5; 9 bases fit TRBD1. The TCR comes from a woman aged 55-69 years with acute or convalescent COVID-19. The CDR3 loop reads CASSQGQGSQPQHF. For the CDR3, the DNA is TGTGCCAGCAGTCAGGGACAGGGCTCTCAGCCCCAGCATTTT.